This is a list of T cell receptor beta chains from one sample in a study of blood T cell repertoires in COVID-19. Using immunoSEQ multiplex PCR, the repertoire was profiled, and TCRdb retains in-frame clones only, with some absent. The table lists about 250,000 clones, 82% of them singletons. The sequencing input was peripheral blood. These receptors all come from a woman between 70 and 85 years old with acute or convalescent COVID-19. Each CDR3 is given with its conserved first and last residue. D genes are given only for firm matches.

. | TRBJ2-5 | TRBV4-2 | CASSPKTGPGETQYF
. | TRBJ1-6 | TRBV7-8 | CASSLGIGRLNSPLHF
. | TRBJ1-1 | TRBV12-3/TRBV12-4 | CASSLARDTEAFF
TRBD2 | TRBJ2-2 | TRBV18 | CASSLLSGTSGALTGELFF
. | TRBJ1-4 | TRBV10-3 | CAISEKDTSNEKLFF
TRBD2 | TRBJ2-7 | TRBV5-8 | CASSYQRGRYEQYF
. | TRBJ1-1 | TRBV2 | CASSEARRGTEAFF
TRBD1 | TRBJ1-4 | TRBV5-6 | CASSFRTGYRLFF
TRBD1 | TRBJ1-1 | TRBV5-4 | CASRRGGLGTGNTEAFF
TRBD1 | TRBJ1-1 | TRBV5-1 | CASRATGERTEAFF
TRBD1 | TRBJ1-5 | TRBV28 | CASSLGTEYSNQPQHF
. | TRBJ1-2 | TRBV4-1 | CASSPLREPRGYTF
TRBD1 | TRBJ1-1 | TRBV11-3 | CASSAGTDTVNTEAFF